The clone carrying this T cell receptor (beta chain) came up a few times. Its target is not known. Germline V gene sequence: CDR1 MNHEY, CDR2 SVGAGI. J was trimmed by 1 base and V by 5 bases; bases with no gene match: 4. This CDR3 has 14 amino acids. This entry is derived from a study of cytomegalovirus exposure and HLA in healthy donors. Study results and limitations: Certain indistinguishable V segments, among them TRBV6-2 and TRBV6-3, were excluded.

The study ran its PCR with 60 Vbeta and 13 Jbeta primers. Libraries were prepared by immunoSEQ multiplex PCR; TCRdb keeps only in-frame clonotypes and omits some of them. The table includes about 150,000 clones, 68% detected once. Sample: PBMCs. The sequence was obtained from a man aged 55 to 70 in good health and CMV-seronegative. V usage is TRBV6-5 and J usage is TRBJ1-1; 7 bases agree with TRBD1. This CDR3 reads CASSNRGSNTEAFF. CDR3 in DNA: TGTGCCAGCAGTAACAGGGGTTCGAACACTGAAGCTTTCTTT.